The 8 T cell receptor beta chains presented below share a single source sample, sequenced in a study of regulatory T cells in long-lasting Graves disease. Libraries of TCR beta came from iRepertoire HTBI primers plus Arm-PCR of CDR3 regions. TCRdb analysed the multiplex PCR reads with MiXCR anew, one entry per CDR3 protein. The table records 450,000 to 600,000 distinct CDR3 sequences, less than 15% of them present only once. Indicated time point: newly diagnosed GD, antithyroid drugs for less than 3 months. The TCR library was made from RNA that had been extracted from PBMCs in TRIzol. This same sample was also taken into another study, of T cells in Graves' hyperthyroidism and ophthalmopathy.

Source: peripheral blood mononuclear cells (PBMCs), taken at new diagnosis, from a patient treated with antithyroid drugs. The receptors here all came from a man between 25 and 39 years old with Graves disease.

This clonotype came up many times. J is TRBJ1-4 and V is TRBV12-3 or TRBV12-4, with unresolved D. The CDR3 totals 17 residues. V was clipped by 7 bases and J by 5 bases, with 23 bases between them. This CDR3 is CASTFYQAGSLNEKLFF. The CDR3 region has the DNA TGTGCCAGCACTTTTTACCAGGCAGGAAGCTTAAATGAAAAACTGTTTTTT.

This clonotype came up many times. The CDR3: CASIKREGLRTYNEQFF. CDR3 in DNA: TGTGCCAGCATCAAGCGGGAGGGCCTTCGCACCTACAATGAGCAGTTCTTC. The chain employs TRBV11-1 and TRBJ2-1; TRBD2 aligns across 10 bases. The CDR3 consists of 17 residues. From germline, CDR1 is SGHAT and CDR2 FQDESV (reference sequence). V lost 7 bases, J lost 2 bases, and 11 bases stayed unmatched.

This clonotype came up many times. The chain uses TRBV5-1 and TRBJ2-3; TRBD1 might be the D (5 bases). Germline CDR1 is SGHRS and CDR2 is YFSETQ. Trimming stripped 4 bases from V and 2 bases from J, with 14 bases between. The CDR3 contains 15 residues. CDR3 coding DNA: TGCGCCAGCAGCCCACCCCAAGGGGCCACAGATACGCAGTATTTT. Translated: CASSPPQGATDTQYF.

There are a few counts of this clonotype. The gene calls are TRBV5-6 and TRBJ2-5; 7 nucleotides agree with TRBD2. Per germline, CDR1 SGHDT and CDR2 YYEEEE. This CDR3 contains 13 residues. Losses at the gene ends were 7 bases for V and 5 bases for J; bases not matched to a gene: 8. CDR3 loop: CASQDGLVETQYF. CDR3 nucleotide sequence: TGTGCCAGCCAAGACGGACTAGTGGAGACCCAGTACTTC.

This clonotype was picked up many times. This chain connects TRBV7-3 to TRBJ2-1, with 9 bases that match TRBD2. The germline V gene has CDR1 SGHTA and CDR2 FQGTGA. V lost 5 bases to trimming and J lost 9 bases; unmatched junction nucleotides: 5. The CDR3 is 13 residues long. CDR3 sequence (DNA): TGTGCCAGCAGCCCAGCGGGAGGAGCTGAGCAGTTCTTC. Translated, it gives CASSPAGGAEQFF.

This clonotype has ten or more counts. The V call is TRBV6-5, the J call TRBJ1-1, with D unclear. Germline V CDR1 and CDR2: MNHEY, SVGAGI. V lost 4 bases and J lost 2, with 17 bases in between. The CDR3 sequence is 16 residues long. The CDR3 loop is CASSSWNEGDNTEAFF. DNA of the CDR3: TGTGCCAGCAGTTCCTGGAATGAGGGCGATAACACTGAAGCTTTCTTT.

There are a few counts of this clonotype. The rearrangement links TRBV7-2 to TRBJ2-1; TRBD2 matches 7 bases. Germline V lookup: CDR1 SGHTA, CDR2 FQGNSA. V was clipped by 0 bases and J by 10 bases; unmatched bases: 3. There are 13 residues in the CDR3. In DNA form, the CDR3 reads TGTGCCAGCAGCTTAGCGAGGCGGGGGGAGCAGTTCTTC. It yields the protein CASSLARRGEQFF.

This clonotype has a handful of counts. The chain carries TRBV10-3 and TRBJ2-2, with D maybe TRBD1 (6 bases). The length of the CDR3 is 14 residues. The V gene lost 4 bases and the J gene lost 4 bases, with 10 bases spanning the gap. Germline CDR1 ENHRY, CDR2 SYGVKD. CDR3 nucleotide sequence: TGTGCCATCAGTGGCCAGGGGTTCACCGGGGAGCTGTTTTTT. It encodes CAISGQGFTGELFF.